This TCR beta chain appears in the sequencing data of a study of beta chain features in type 1 diabetes. The authors reverse transcribed all of the isolated RNA, so sequencing captured expressed TCRB transcripts. Measured with immunoSEQ multiplex PCR; TCRdb has only the in-frame clones, and not every one. The profile covers around 99,000 clones, with 30% to 50% appearing a single time and roughly 0.059% taken by the ten largest. Overall study findings and caveats: Over-representation of high TCR-expressing cells was a possible consequence of cDNA sequencing. PCR might pick shorter templates more often, in the same way for patients and controls. VDJ junctions from patients with type 1 diabetes contained fewer insertions and more deletions. Researchers report that Type 1 diabetes patients had moderately but significantly shorter TCRB CDR3s across all four CD4+ subsets.

V lost 2 bases and J lost 5; bases outside the gene matches: 5. The CDR3 is made up of 16 amino acids. Looked up from germline, CDR1 is SEHNR and CDR2 is FQNEAQ (reference sequence). There are a few counts of this clone. What it binds is not known. Specimen: stem cell memory CD4+ T cells from blood. The rearrangement joins TRBV7-9 to TRBJ2-1; 11 nucleotides line up with TRBD2. The sequence was obtained from a young woman in good health. CDR3 sequence reads: CASSLRGLADNNEQFF. The CDR3 DNA is TGTGCCAGCAGCTTAAGGGGACTAGCGGATAACAATGAGCAGTTCTTC.